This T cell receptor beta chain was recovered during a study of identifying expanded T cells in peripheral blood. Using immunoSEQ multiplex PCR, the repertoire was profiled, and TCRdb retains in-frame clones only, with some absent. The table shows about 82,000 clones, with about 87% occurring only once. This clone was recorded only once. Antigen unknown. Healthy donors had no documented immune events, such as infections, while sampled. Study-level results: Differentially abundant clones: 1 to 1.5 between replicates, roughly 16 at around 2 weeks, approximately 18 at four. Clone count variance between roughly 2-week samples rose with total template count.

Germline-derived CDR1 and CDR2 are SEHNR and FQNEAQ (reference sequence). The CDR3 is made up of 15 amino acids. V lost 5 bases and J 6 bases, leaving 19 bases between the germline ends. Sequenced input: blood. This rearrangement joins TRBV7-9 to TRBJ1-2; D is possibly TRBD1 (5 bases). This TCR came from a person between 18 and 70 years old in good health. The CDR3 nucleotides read TGTGCCAGCAGCCCCGGGACGTCCGCTCTTAATGGCTACACCTTC. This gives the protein CASSPGTSALNGYTF. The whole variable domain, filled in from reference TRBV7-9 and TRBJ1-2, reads DTGVSQNPRHKITKRGQNVTFRCDPISEHNRLYWYRQTLGQGPEFLTYFQNEAQLEKSRLLSDRFSAERPKGSFSTLEIQRTEQGDSAMYLCASSPGTSALNGYTFGSGTRLTVV.